A single sample gave rise to the 23 T cell receptor beta chains below, sequenced in a study of shared clonotypes between healthy human individuals. The table came from immunoSEQ multiplex PCR; TCRdb's copy has only in-frame clones and leaves some out. Altogether 470,000 or so clones are present, about 72% being singletons, with the ten largest covering around 12%. Sequencing was done on a sample of PBMCs. The receptors derive from a woman in her thirties or forties in good health. Some clones in this sample may be carry-over from other donors' samples.

The V and J genes are TRBV7-2 and TRBJ1-2; D might be TRBD1 (6 bases). The CDR3 covers 15 residues. V dropped 0 bases and J dropped 2 bases, with 10 bases sitting between them. CDR1 and CDR2 from the germline V gene are SGHTA and FQGNSA. CDR3 sequence: CASSLASGVNYGYTF. The CDR3, as DNA: TGTGCCAGCAGCTTAGCTTCAGGGGTGAACTATGGCTACACCTTC.

In the case of this clone: Compared with germline, one end of the junction differs, possibly owing to a read error. This rearrangement joins TRBV12-5 to TRBJ1-2; 8 bases line up with TRBD1. The germline gives CDR1 LGHNT, CDR2 FRNRAP. The CDR3 sequence is 14 residues long. The DNA of the CDR3 is TGTGTTAGTGGCTCCGGGACAGGACCCTATGGCTACACCTTC. Amino acid sequence: CVSGSGTGPYGYTF.

The chain recombines TRBV19 with TRBJ1-2; 7 bases fit TRBD1. CDR1 LNHDA and CDR2 SQIVND come from the germline V gene (reference sequence). Trimming cost V 9 bases and J 5 bases; bases outside gene matches: 12. The CDR3 length is 14 residues. The DNA of the CDR3 is TGTGCCAGCCGCGGAGGGGGCGCGAGGTATGGCTACACCTTC. Its translation: CASRGGGARYGYTF.

About this clone itself: A much bigger clone sits one base away, suggesting this may be a read error. The chain links TRBV2 to TRBJ2-2; perhaps D is TRBD1 or TRBD2 (5 bases each). In germline, CDR1 is SNHLY, CDR2 FYNNEI. The CDR3 has 16 amino acids. Trimming shortened V by 3 bases and J by 6 bases, and 17 bases separated the two germline ends. The CDR3 region is CASSDRAYGDAGELFF. DNA of the CDR3: TGTGCCAGCAGTGATCGGGCATATGGGGACGCCGGGGAGCTGTTTTTT.

This clone was seen more than once but under ten times. The J gene is TRBJ1-1, the V gene TRBV18; D possibly corresponds to TRBD1 (5 bases). The CDR3 extends over 14 amino acids. Germline CDR1 KGHSH, CDR2 LQKENI. The V end was cut by 6 bases, the J end by 5 bases, with 16 bases between. The CDR3 loop reads CASSPAGRGTEAFF. Written as DNA, the CDR3 is TGTGCCAGCTCCCCGGCGGGGCGCGGTACTGAAGCTTTCTTT.

Regarding this clone: A much larger clonotype is one base distant, so this may be a read error. J is TRBJ1-5 and V is TRBV27, with no clear D. In germline, CDR1 is MNHEY, CDR2 SMNVEV (reference sequence). The CDR3 loop spans 15 amino acids. Trimming shortened V by 6 bases and J by 7 bases, and 19 bases separated the two germline ends. CDR3 protein: CASSPLGVLFQPQHF. CDR3 in DNA: TGTGCCAGCAGCCCACTCGGGGTATTGTTCCAGCCCCAGCATTTT.

The V gene is TRBV28, the J gene TRBJ2-1; the match to TRBD2 covers 8 bases. The CDR3 loop spans 15 amino acids. CDR1 and CDR2 (germline): MDHEN, SYDVKM. V was pared by 5 bases and J by 7 bases, with 10 bases of the junction left unmatched. CDR3 DNA sequence: TGTGCCAGCAGTCCCCTATCGGGAGGGCGGAATGAGCAGTTCTTC. Translated, it gives CASSPLSGGRNEQFF. The full variable domain, with the rest looked up from reference TRBV28 and TRBJ2-1, is DVKVTQSSRYLVKRTGEKVFLECVQDMDHENMFWYRQDPGLGLRLIYFSYDVKMKEKGDIPEGYSVSREKKERFSLILESASTNQTSMYLCASSPLSGGRNEQFFGPGTRLTVL.

A single count supports this clone. The chain uses TRBV18 and TRBJ2-6; D ambiguous. CDR1 is KGHSH and CDR2 is LQKENI in the germline V gene. This CDR3 has 17 amino acids. V was cut by 2 bases and J by 0 bases, with 11 bases left in between. The CDR3 DNA is TGTGCCAGCTCACCAGGGTCGCCCGGCTCTGGGGCCAACGTCCTGACTTTC. Translated: CASSPGSPGSGANVLTF.

The V call is TRBV4-2, the J call TRBJ2-7, with 10 bases matching TRBD1. The CDR3 is made up of 16 amino acids. V shed 6 bases, J shed 2 bases, and the junction held 10 bases outside the gene matches. Germline V lookup: CDR1 LGHNA, CDR2 YNFKEQ. The CDR3 here is CASSRGQGVPTYEQYF. CDR3 nucleotides: TGTGCCAGCAGTCGAGGACAGGGGGTCCCTACCTACGAGCAGTACTTC.

Note on this clone: An end of the junction differs from the germline gene, which may be a read error. This sequence joins TRBV7-7 and TRBJ2-3; 7 bases are a match to TRBD2. Germline V CDR1 and CDR2: SSHAT, FNYEAQ (reference sequence). The length of the CDR3 is 14 residues. The CDR3 is CASSPSGGTDTQYF. The CDR3 DNA sequence: TGTGCTAGCAGCCCAAGCGGGGGCACAGATACGCAGTATTTT. The full variable domain, in which reference TRBV7-7 and TRBJ2-3 provide the parts outside the CDR3, is GAGVSQSPRYKVTKRGQDVTLRCDPISSHATLYWYQQALGQGPEFLTYFNYEAQPDKSGLPSDRFSAERPEGSISTLTIQRTEQRDSAMYRCASSPSGGTDTQYFGPGTRLTVL.

The chain recombines TRBV9 with TRBJ2-7; possibly TRBD1 or TRBD2 for D (7 bases each). Germline assignment: CDR1 SGDLS and CDR2 YYNGEE. V dropped 6 bases and J dropped 6 bases, with 22 bases sitting between them. The CDR3 totals 15 residues. This chain's CDR3 is CASNPGGDSLFEQYF. CDR3 bases: TGTGCCAGCAATCCAGGGGGGGACTCATTATTCGAGCAGTACTTC.

The chain has TRBV7-9 and TRBJ2-3; TRBD2 is a possible D gene (6 bases). This CDR3 is 14 amino acids long. Germline V gene lookup returns CDR1 SEHNR and CDR2 FQNEAQ (reference sequence). Trimming cost V 5 bases and J 0 bases, with 9 bases left between them. The DNA of the CDR3 is TGTGCCAGCAGCACGGGGGACAGCACAGATACGCAGTATTTT. Its protein product is CASSTGDSTDTQYF.

V and J are TRBV4-3 and TRBJ2-7; D not certain. V was clipped by 0 bases and J by 3 bases, with 15 bases between them. There are 16 residues in the CDR3. Germline V gene sequence: CDR1 LGHNA, CDR2 YSLEER. The CDR3: CASSQDNNGLVYEQYF. The CDR3 coding sequence is TGCGCCAGCAGCCAAGATAATAACGGGCTAGTCTACGAGCAGTACTTC.

V gene TRBV6-5 combines with J gene TRBJ1-5; 10 positions agree with TRBD1. The germline gives CDR1 MNHEY, CDR2 SVGAGI. This CDR3 comprises 14 residues. The J segment lost 6 bases and the V segment lost 5 bases, leaving 4 bases of the junction unmatched. The CDR3 is CASSQGTGVQPQHF. The CDR3 DNA follows: TGTGCCAGCAGTCAAGGGACAGGGGTTCAGCCCCAGCATTTT.

J is TRBJ2-3 and V is TRBV5-4; tentative D call: TRBD1 (6 bases). Germline CDR1 SGHNT, CDR2 YYREEE (reference sequence). Deletions cut 4 bases from V and 1 base from J, with 10 bases between. This CDR3 comprises 14 residues. CDR3 in amino acids: CASSPGAGTDTQYF. CDR3 nucleotides: TGTGCCAGCAGCCCAGGGGCAGGCACAGATACGCAGTATTTT. Full variable domain (outside the CDR3, taken from reference TRBV5-4 and TRBJ2-3): ETGVTQSPTHLIKTRGQQVTLRCSSQSGHNTVSWYQQALGQGPQFIFQYYREEENGRGNFPPRFSGLQFPNYSSELNVNALELDDSALYLCASSPGAGTDTQYFGPGTRLTVL.

The chain joins TRBV4-1 to TRBJ2-3; TRBD1 is a possible D gene (6 bases). This CDR3 spans 14 amino acids. Germline V CDR1 and CDR2: MGHRA, YSYEKL. Trimming left V 0 bases short and J 7 bases short, with 11 bases between. The CDR3 bases are TGCGCCAGCAGCCAAGATCAAGGACAGTATACGCAGTATTTT. It codes for CASSQDQGQYTQYF.

This clone appeared a few times. V is TRBV28 and J is TRBJ2-7; possible D gene TRBD2, 7 bases. The V gene's germline CDR1 is MDHEN and CDR2 SYDVKM. V shed 6 bases and J shed 2 bases, with 17 bases lying between them. The CDR3 is made up of 15 amino acids. This CDR3 reads CASRRPAGAPYEQYF. CDR3 bases: TGTGCCAGCAGGCGCCCGGCGGGGGCCCCCTACGAGCAGTACTTC.

The rearrangement joins TRBV5-1 to TRBJ2-3; D uncertain. The CDR3 is made up of 12 amino acids. V was clipped by 3 bases and J by 6 bases, with 8 bases between them. The V gene's germline CDR1 is SGHRS and CDR2 YFSETQ. In nucleotides, the CDR3 is TGCGCCAGCAGCTGGGCACGGGATACGCAGTATTTT. Translation gives CASSWARDTQYF.

The V gene is TRBV2, the J gene TRBJ2-1, with D possibly TRBD1 on 6 matching bases. CDR1 and CDR2 (germline): SNHLY, FYNNEI. The CDR3 runs to 11 residues. Written as DNA, the CDR3 is TGTGCGGTGGCAGGGGACAATGAGCAGTTCTTC. This codes for CAVAGDNEQFF.

The rearrangement links TRBV28 to TRBJ2-3; 7 positions agree with TRBD2. Germline V gives CDR1 MDHEN, CDR2 SYDVKM. The CDR3 has 15 amino acids. The V and J ends lost 5 bases and 4 bases, in that order; junction bases with no gene match: 9. CDR3 sequence reads: CASSTRRGDSDTQYF. The CDR3, as DNA: TGTGCCAGCAGTACTCGACGGGGGGACTCAGATACGCAGTATTTT.

V usage is TRBV5-1 and J usage is TRBJ1-1; 8 bases are shared with TRBD1. The germline V gene encodes CDR1 SGHRS and CDR2 YFSETQ. This CDR3 contains 14 residues. Unmatched junction bases numbered 2, after V lost 3 bases and J lost 1 base. The CDR3 here is CASSSTGANTEAFF. The CDR3 DNA sequence: TGCGCCAGCAGCTCGACAGGGGCGAACACTGAAGCTTTCTTT.

In DNA form, the CDR3 reads TGTGCCAGCAGCTACGGACAGGGCAGGATCTCCTACGAGCAGTACTTC. Encoded protein: CASSYGQGRISYEQYF. The rearrangement joins TRBV5-8 to TRBJ2-7; TRBD1 aligns across 8 bases. J lost 0 bases, V lost 3 bases, and 8 bases had no gene match. Germline-derived CDR1 and CDR2 are SGHTS and YDEGEE. The CDR3 loop spans 16 amino acids.

This rearrangement joins TRBV5-1 to TRBJ2-7; 9 nucleotides align to TRBD2. The V gene's germline CDR1 is SGHRS and CDR2 YFSETQ. The junction had 4 bases not matched to a gene; V was cut back by 2 bases and J by 1 base. This CDR3 is 15 amino acids long. The CDR3: CASSFSGSSSYEQYF. CDR3 coding DNA: TGCGCCAGCAGCTTTAGCGGGAGTTCGTCCTACGAGCAGTACTTC. The variable domain in full, with the rest retrieved from reference TRBV5-1 and TRBJ2-7, is KAGVTQTPRYLIKTRGQQVTLSCSPISGHRSVSWYQQTPGQGLQFLFEYFSETQRNKGNFPGRFSGRQFSNSRSEMNVSTLELGDSALYLCASSFSGSSSYEQYFGPGTRLTVT.